This T cell receptor (beta chain) was documented in a study of blood T cell repertoires in COVID-19. Trimming removed 4 bases from V and 3 bases from J, with 15 bases in between. The CDR3 is 15 residues long. Germline CDR1 and CDR2: LGHDT and YNNKEL (reference sequence). This clone has only one observation. The method was immunoSEQ multiplex PCR; TCRdb's version includes in-frame clones alone and lacks a portion of them. Of 70,000 or so clones detected, around 84% appear once; the ten largest clones hold about a tenth. The TCR originated in a man in his 70s with active or convalescent COVID-19. Sequenced: peripheral blood. The J gene is TRBJ2-5, the V gene TRBV3-1 (or the pseudogene TRBV3-2); D perhaps matches TRBD2 (6 bases). The CDR3 spells CASSPPGLTEETQYF. CDR3 nucleotides: TGTGCCAGCAGCCCTCCGGGACTCACGGAAGAGACCCAGTACTTC.